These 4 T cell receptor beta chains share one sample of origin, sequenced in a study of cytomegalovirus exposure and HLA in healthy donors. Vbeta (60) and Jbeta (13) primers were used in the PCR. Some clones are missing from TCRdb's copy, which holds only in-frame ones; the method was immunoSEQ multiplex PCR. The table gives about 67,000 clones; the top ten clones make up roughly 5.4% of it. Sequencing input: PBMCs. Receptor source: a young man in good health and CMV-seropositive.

The CDR3 DNA follows: TGTGCCAGCAGCTTGCAAGGGACAGGGAAGGACGAGCAGTTCTTC. Protein: CASSLQGTGKDEQFF. The chain combines TRBV5-8 with TRBJ2-1, with TRBD1 identical over 9 bases. The germline V gene encodes CDR1 SGHTS and CDR2 YDEGEE. V shed 1 base and J 10 bases; nucleotides not matched to a gene: 9. The CDR3 contains 15 residues.

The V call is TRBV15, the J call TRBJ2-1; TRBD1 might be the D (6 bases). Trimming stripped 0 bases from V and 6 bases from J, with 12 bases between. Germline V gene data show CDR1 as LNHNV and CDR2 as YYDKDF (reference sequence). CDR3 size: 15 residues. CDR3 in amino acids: CATSRDLGRGNEQFF. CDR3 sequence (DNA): TGTGCCACCAGCAGAGATTTGGGCAGGGGCAATGAGCAGTTCTTC.

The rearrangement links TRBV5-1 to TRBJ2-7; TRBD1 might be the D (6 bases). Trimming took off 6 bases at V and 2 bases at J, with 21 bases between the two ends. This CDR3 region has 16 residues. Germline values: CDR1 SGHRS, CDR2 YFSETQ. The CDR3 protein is CASTSDFQGKTYEQYF. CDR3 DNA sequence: TGCGCCAGCACTTCTGATTTCCAGGGGAAGACCTACGAGCAGTACTTC.

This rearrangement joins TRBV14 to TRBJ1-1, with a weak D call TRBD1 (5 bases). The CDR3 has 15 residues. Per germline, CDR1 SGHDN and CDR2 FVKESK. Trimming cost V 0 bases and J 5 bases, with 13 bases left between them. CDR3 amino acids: CASSQEGGVRTEAFF. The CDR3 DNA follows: TGTGCCAGCAGCCAAGAGGGAGGGGTGAGGACTGAAGCTTTCTTT.